These 9 T cell receptor beta chains originate from one sample sequenced in a study of spatial heterogeneity in lung cancer. No antigen is known for these receptors. TCRdb ran MiXCR on the 5' RACE reads and lists one entry per CDR3 protein. The sample includes several thousand distinct CDR3 sequences, under 5% of them seen just once. Time point defined: sample taken at primary tumor resection. Study-wide points: Within tumors, counts of expanded alpha and beta TCRs tracked tumor mutation counts.

The sequencing here drew on lung tumor tissue, taken at surgery. These TCRs come from a male donor with early-stage non-small cell lung cancer.

By share of the sample, this clonotype is medium-sized (0.01 to 0.1%). Within a library made for alpha chains, this beta chain is off target, and its count is uninformative. V usage is TRBV5-4 and J usage is TRBJ2-2; 11 bases line up with TRBD2. The V gene's germline CDR1 is SGHNT and CDR2 YYREEE (reference sequence). CDR3 length: 18 amino acids. Trimming took 1 base from V and 0 from J; bases not matched to a gene: 5. The CDR3 DNA reads as TGTGCCAGCAGCTTGACTAGCGGGGGATTATCGAACACCGGGGAGCTGTTTTTT. Its protein is CASSLTSGGLSNTGELFF.

The table lists this clonotype with many counts. Within a library made for alpha chains, this beta chain is off target, and its count is uninformative. The V and J genes are TRBV10-1 and TRBJ1-3; D gene ambiguous. The germline V gene has CDR1 WNHNN and CDR2 SYGVQD (reference sequence). The CDR3 loop spans 15 amino acids. Between the trimmed V and J ends, which lost 0 bases and 3 bases, there was a span of 9 bases. CDR3: CASSESRSYGNTIYF. The CDR3 DNA sequence: TGCGCCAGCAGTGAGTCCCGGAGTTATGGAAACACCATATATTTT.

This clonotype occurred many times. A library made for alpha chains picked up this beta chain off target, so its size means little. The chain couples TRBV28 to TRBJ2-6, with D perhaps given as TRBD1 or TRBD2 (6 bases each). Trimming took off 2 bases at V and 4 bases at J, with 9 bases between the two ends. The germline CDR1 and CDR2 sequences are MDHEN and SYDVKM. The CDR3 is 15 residues long. CDR3 residues: CASSLTGAGANVLTF. The CDR3 bases are TGTGCCAGCAGTTTAACGGGGGCCGGGGCCAACGTCCTGACTTTC.

Judged by abundance, this clonotype is medium-sized. Since it is a stray read in a library aimed at alpha chains, this beta chain has a size that is not meaningful. The chain uses TRBV27 and TRBJ1-1; 7 bases are a match to TRBD1. CDR3 length: 14 residues. After removal of 4 bases from V and 4 bases from J, the junction contained 6 bases not matched to a gene. In germline, CDR1 is MNHEY, CDR2 SMNVEV (reference sequence). The CDR3 loop reads CASSSRQGVTEAFF. In nucleotides, the CDR3 is TGTGCCAGCAGTTCACGACAGGGAGTCACTGAAGCTTTCTTT.

This clonotype is categorized as medium-sized. This beta chain is off target for a library built for alpha chains, so its abundance means little. The chain carries TRBV5-1 and TRBJ2-7; D call uncertain. V was pared by 4 bases and J by 6 bases, with 14 bases between. The CDR3 has 13 residues. CDR1 is SGHRS and CDR2 is YFSETQ in the germline V gene. This CDR3 reads CASSGPDESEQYF. For the CDR3, the DNA is TGCGCCAGCAGCGGGCCTGATGAGTCCGAGCAGTACTTC.

In its sample, this clonotype is medium-sized (0.01 to 0.1%). This beta chain is an off-target read within a library intended for alpha chains, so its frequency means little. The chain links TRBV10-3 to TRBJ2-2, with no clear D. The CDR3 contains 12 residues. Per germline, CDR1 ENHRY and CDR2 SYGVKD. V dropped 2 bases and J dropped 9 bases, with 7 bases sitting between them. CDR3: CAISEPARELFF. The CDR3 region has the DNA TGTGCCATCAGTGAGCCCGCCCGGGAGCTGTTTTTT.

This clonotype appeared many times. This beta chain is an off-target read within a library intended for alpha chains, so its frequency means little. The chain employs TRBV12-3 or TRBV12-4 and TRBJ1-4; D remains unclear. Trimming took off 1 base at V and 6 bases at J, with 12 bases between the two ends. CDR3 length: 15 amino acids. DNA for the CDR3: TGTGCCAGCAGTTTAGTGGGAATAGGTGATGAAAAACTGTTTTTT. Residues: CASSLVGIGDEKLFF.

This clonotype was detected ten times or more. This beta chain came through as a stray read in a library set up for alpha chains, and its size says little. The rearrangement uses TRBV3-1 and TRBJ2-7; D is ambiguous. This CDR3 has 11 amino acids. Germline V CDR1 and CDR2: LGHDT, YNNKEL (reference sequence). V was shortened by 2 bases and J by 1 base, with 0 bases between the two germline ends. The CDR3 DNA follows: TGTGCCAGCAGCCAATCCTACGAGCAGTACTTC. Translated: CASSQSYEQYF.

In this sample, this clonotype is medium-sized. In a library made to pick up alpha chains, this beta chain is a stray read with a size that means little. V usage is TRBV3-1 and J usage is TRBJ1-6; D is unclear. Germline CDR1 and CDR2: LGHDT and YNNKEL (reference sequence). Between the trimmed V and J ends, which lost 4 bases and 14 bases, there was a span of 15 bases. The CDR3 runs to 13 residues. DNA of the CDR3: TGTGCCAGCAGCCCCAGAAGCCTCTGGGCCCTCCACTTT. Its protein product is CASSPRSLWALHF.